A single sample gave rise to the 30 T cell receptor beta chains below, sequenced in a study of post-analysis software for immune sequencing data. General study points: Elevated frequency relative to controls characterized four or five TRBV segments in patients, TRBV5-6, TRBV5-1 and TRBV20-1 among them.

Carried by the TCR beta cDNA libraries were unique molecular identifiers. TCRdb redid the calling of the PCR reads with MiXCR, one entry per CDR3 protein. Of approximately 630,000 distinct CDR3 sequences in the sample, approximately 59% were seen once. The antigens for these receptors are not known. Sequencing was done on a sample of blood. These receptor sequences come from a girl aged 2 to 10 with multiple sclerosis.

The chain couples TRBV20-1 to TRBJ2-1; D may be TRBD2 (6 bases). The germline V gene has CDR1 DFQATT and CDR2 SNEGSKA (reference sequence). CDR3 length: 17 amino acids. Trimming took off 3 bases at V and 7 bases at J, with 25 bases between the two ends. CDR3 nucleotides: TGCAGTGCTAGCCCCCTTCTAGCGAAAAGTGGAGGGAATGAGCAGTTCTTC. Translated, it gives CSASPLLAKSGGNEQFF.

The gene calls are TRBV18 and TRBJ1-5; D remains unclear. The CDR3 spans 13 residues. Trimming removed 6 bases from V and 5 bases from J, with 11 bases in between. The germline gives CDR1 KGHSH, CDR2 LQKENI. CDR3 sequence (DNA): TGTGCCAGCTCCCAAGGTGTGGATCAGCCCCAGCATTTT. It translates to CASSQGVDQPQHF.

The genes are TRBV6-5 and TRBJ1-6; D call uncertain. Germline CDR1 is MNHEY and CDR2 is SVGAGI. Trimming stripped 0 bases from V and 7 bases from J, with 4 bases between. The length of the CDR3 is 13 residues. CDR3 region: CASSYSWNSPLHF. CDR3 DNA sequence: TGTGCCAGCAGTTACTCTTGGAATTCACCCCTCCACTTT.

V and J are TRBV6-2 or TRBV6-3 and TRBJ2-3, with D possibly TRBD1 on 5 matching bases. This CDR3 is built from 14 residues. Germline CDR1 reads MNHEY; CDR2 reads SVGEGT. V lost 2 bases and J lost 3, with 9 bases in between. The CDR3 here is CASSYQGWTDTQYF. In nucleotides, the CDR3 is TGTGCCAGCAGTTACCAGGGCTGGACAGATACGCAGTATTTT.

The chain is built from TRBV7-6 and TRBJ2-7; no definite D call. Germline-derived CDR1 and CDR2 are SGHVS and FNYEAQ. The CDR3 is made up of 15 amino acids. Between the trimmed V and J ends, which lost 0 bases and 7 bases, there was a span of 16 bases. The CDR3 here is CASSLAEIPLGEQYF. CDR3 nucleotides: TGTGCCAGCAGCTTAGCGGAGATCCCTCTGGGGGAGCAGTACTTC.

CDR3: CASSYIAFSDTQYF. The DNA of the CDR3 is TGTGCCAGCAGTTACATAGCTTTTTCGGATACGCAGTATTTT. The V gene is TRBV6-6, the J gene TRBJ2-3; D gene uncertain. Between the trimmed V and J ends, which lost 2 bases and 6 bases, there was a span of 12 bases. The germline V gene encodes CDR1 MNHNY and CDR2 SVGAGI (reference sequence). The CDR3 has 14 residues.

The V call is TRBV29-1, the J call TRBJ2-1; D is perhaps TRBD1 (5 bases). From germline, CDR1 is SQVTM and CDR2 ANQGSEA. The ends were cut back, 6 bases at V and 2 bases at J, with 17 bases in the middle. This CDR3 region has 15 residues. CDR3 bases: TGCAGCGTCCAGGGTATCGCACAGACCTACAATGAGCAGTTCTTC. Translation: CSVQGIAQTYNEQFF.

The rearrangement joins TRBV7-9 to TRBJ2-1; 9 nucleotides match TRBD1. The DNA end lines up better with TRBJ2-7; the J call may be wrong. Looked up from germline, CDR1 is SEHNR and CDR2 is FQNEAQ (reference sequence). The CDR3 is made up of 18 amino acids. CDR3 sequence: CASSLRGLAGQGYNEQYF. The CDR3, as DNA: TGTGCCAGCAGCTTGAGGGGGTTGGCGGGACAGGGTTACAATGAGCAGTACTTC.

The genes are TRBV5-6 and TRBJ2-2; TRBD1 might be the D (5 bases). The CDR3 is 13 amino acids. Between the trimmed V and J ends, which lost 7 bases and 3 bases, there was a span of 10 bases. CDR1 and CDR2 (germline): SGHDT, YYEEEE. The CDR3 nucleotides read TGTGCCAGCGCTCCACAGGACACCGGGGAGCTGTTTTTT. Amino acids: CASAPQDTGELFF.

This clonotype was observed a handful of times. The chain has TRBV20-1 and TRBJ1-5; D is unclear. Trimming stripped 3 bases from V and 3 bases from J, with 6 bases between. The germline V gene encodes CDR1 DFQATT and CDR2 SNEGSKA (reference sequence). The CDR3 loop spans 12 amino acids. CDR3 coding DNA: TGCAGTGCTAGGGTATTCAATCAGCCCCAGCATTTT. Protein product: CSARVFNQPQHF.

This clonotype appeared a few times. The V call is TRBV6-2 or TRBV6-3, the J call TRBJ2-3; D might be TRBD2 (7 bases). The germline V gene encodes CDR1 MNHEY and CDR2 SVGEGT. The CDR3 contains 15 residues. V was cut by 6 bases and J by 1 base, with 14 bases left in between. For the CDR3, the DNA is TGTGCCAGCAGACCGCGGGGGCGCGGCACAGATACGCAGTATTTT. It codes for CASRPRGRGTDTQYF.

V gene TRBV7-2 combines with J gene TRBJ2-7; 7 nucleotides line up with TRBD1. This CDR3 has 18 residues. CDR1 is SGHTA and CDR2 is FQGNSA in the germline V gene. V gave up 3 bases and J gave up 4 bases; unmatched junction bases: 18. For the CDR3, the DNA is TGTGCCAGCAGCTTGATTGCGGTGCCAGGACAGGCGTTATACGAGCAGTACTTC. Amino acid sequence: CASSLIAVPGQALYEQYF. Supplemented by reference TRBV7-2 and TRBJ2-7, the full variable domain reads GAGVSQSPSNKVTEKGKDVELRCDPISGHTALYWYRQSLGQGLEFLIYFQGNSAPDKSGLPSDRFSAERTGGSVSTLTIQRTQQEDSAVYLCASSLIAVPGQALYEQYFGPGTRLTVT.

The V gene is TRBV20-1, the J gene TRBJ2-1; 7 bases agree with TRBD1. This CDR3 has 14 amino acids. CDR1 and CDR2 (germline): DFQATT, SNEGSKA (reference sequence). V shed 1 base, J shed 7 bases, and the junction held 7 bases outside the gene matches. DNA of the CDR3: TGCAGTGCTAGAGGACAGGGAAAGAATAATGAGCAGTTCTTC. Protein: CSARGQGKNNEQFF.

In this sample, this clonotype turned up a few times. This chain joins TRBV29-1 and TRBJ1-2; tentative D call: TRBD1 (6 bases). From germline, CDR1 is SQVTM and CDR2 ANQGSEA. Trimming pared 3 bases from V and 7 bases from J, leaving 12 bases between. The CDR3 covers 12 residues. Here the CDR3 reads CSVDSGAGGYTF. The CDR3 DNA is TGCAGCGTTGACTCGGGGGCAGGTGGCTACACCTTC.

The CDR3 protein is CASSLGQGANTIYF. Written as DNA, the CDR3 is TGTGCCAGCAGCTTGGGACAGGGGGCGAACACCATATATTTT. The chain couples TRBV11-2 to TRBJ1-3, with 12 positions matching TRBD1. Unmatched junction bases numbered 1, after V lost 3 bases and J lost 7 bases. This CDR3 has 14 amino acids. In germline, CDR1 is SGHAT, CDR2 FQNNGV.

V is TRBV3-1 and J is TRBJ2-5, with TRBD2 matching 11 bases. CDR1 and CDR2 from the germline V gene are LGHDT and YNNKEL (reference sequence). The CDR3 sequence is 14 residues long. After removal of 5 bases from V and 5 bases from J, the junction contained 4 bases not matched to a gene. The CDR3 spells CASSLGTSGETQYF. The CDR3 region has the DNA TGTGCCAGCAGCTTAGGGACTAGCGGCGAGACCCAGTACTTC.

The chain recombines TRBV3-1 with TRBJ2-3; D gene uncertain. The V and J ends lost 4 bases and 4 bases respectively, with 12 bases between them. CDR3 length: 14 amino acids. Germline lookup yields CDR1 LGHDT and CDR2 YNNKEL (reference sequence). CDR3 in amino acids: CASSLETSADTQYF. CDR3 DNA sequence: TGTGCCAGCAGCCTCGAGACCTCAGCAGATACGCAGTATTTT.

CDR3 DNA: TGCAGCGTTGATGGGAACGGGGACAGGGACCTCTCTCGCTATGGCTACACCTTC. Amino acid sequence: CSVDGNGDRDLSRYGYTF. V gene TRBV29-1 combines with J gene TRBJ1-2, with 9 nucleotides matching TRBD1. Germline V gene sequence: CDR1 SQVTM, CDR2 ANQGSEA. Trimming took 3 bases from V and 4 from J; bases not matched to a gene: 18. CDR3 length: 18 amino acids.

About this clonotype: Compared with germline, one end of the junction differs, possibly owing to a read error. The chain carries TRBV7-8 and TRBJ2-3; D is uncertain. Germline CDR1 SGHVS, CDR2 FQNEAQ. CDR3 size: 13 residues. CDR3 in amino acids: CTSSLDSGDTQYF. The DNA of the CDR3 is TGTACCAGCAGCTTAGACTCGGGTGATACGCAGTATTTT. Looking up the rest from reference TRBV7-8 and TRBJ2-3 gives the full variable domain: GAGVSQSPRYKVAKRGQDVALRCDPISGHVSLFWYQQALGQGPEFLTYFQNEAQLDKSGLPSDRFFAERPEGSVSTLKIQRTQQEDSAVYLCTSSLDSGDTQYFGPGTRLTVL.

J is TRBJ1-2 and V is TRBV5-1, with 9 bases that match TRBD1. V was clipped by 2 bases and J by 4 bases; unmatched bases: 12. CDR1 is SGHRS, CDR2 YFSETQ, per germline. The CDR3 sequence is 17 residues long. The CDR3, as DNA: TGCGCCAGCAGCTTCGGACTCCCGGGACAGGGCACCTATGGCTACACCTTC. Residues: CASSFGLPGQGTYGYTF.

The chain combines TRBV29-1 with TRBJ2-4, with 7 bases fitting TRBD1. The J call may be wrong; the DNA end is better matched by TRBJ2-7. Germline loops: CDR1 SQVTM, CDR2 ANQGSEA. CDR3 size: 15 residues. CDR3 coding DNA: TGCAGCGTTGAAGAAAACCGGGACAGCTCCTACGAGCAGTACTTC. This translates into CSVEENRDSSYEQYF.

This chain uses TRBV18 with TRBJ2-1; 7 bases align to TRBD2. The CDR3 consists of 14 residues. Trimming removed 2 bases from V and 9 bases from J; junction bases left unmatched: 7. Germline CDR1 KGHSH, CDR2 LQKENI. The CDR3 nucleotides read TGTGCCAGCTCACCAGAGGGAGGGCTAATTGAGCAGTTCTTC. Translating gives CASSPEGGLIEQFF.

V and J are TRBV20-1 and TRBJ2-1; 9 bases match TRBD2. This CDR3 region has 15 residues. CDR1 and CDR2 (germline): DFQATT, SNEGSKA (reference sequence). The J segment lost 5 bases and the V segment lost 5 bases, leaving 10 bases of the junction unmatched. CDR3 residues: CSAANPTSGNNEQFF. The CDR3 DNA follows: TGCAGTGCTGCGAACCCGACTAGCGGAAACAATGAGCAGTTCTTC.

The chain combines TRBV5-1 with TRBJ2-3, with D perhaps TRBD1 (5 bases). Germline V CDR1 and CDR2: SGHRS, YFSETQ. V gave up 0 bases and J gave up 4 bases, with 9 bases separating them. The length of the CDR3 is 14 residues. The CDR3 DNA reads TGCGCCAGCAGCTTGGTAGGACACCCAGATACGCAGTATTTT. Its protein product is CASSLVGHPDTQYF.

The genes are TRBV12-3 or TRBV12-4 and TRBJ1-1; D is unclear. V was trimmed by 2 bases and J by 2 bases, leaving 9 bases between them. This CDR3 comprises 14 residues. The CDR3 region has the DNA TGTGCCAGCAGTTTAAGGGTCTACAACACTGAAGCTTTCTTT. The encoded protein is CASSLRVYNTEAFF.

This chain uses TRBV4-1 with TRBJ1-5; tentatively, D is TRBD1 (6 bases). CDR1 is MGHRA and CDR2 is YSYEKL in the germline V gene. The CDR3 runs to 16 residues. V was trimmed by 1 base and J by 5 bases, leaving 15 bases between them. The CDR3, as DNA: TGCGCCAGCAGCCAAGGAGAGGGGGGAGACTATCAGCCCCAGCATTTT. Translating it yields CASSQGEGGDYQPQHF.

The genes are TRBV21-1 and TRBJ2-7. The J call may be in error: the DNA end matches TRBJ2-5 better. TRBV21-1 is a pseudogene locus. This CDR3 comprises 14 residues. CDR3 protein: CASSKYSRVETQYF. CDR3 coding DNA: TGTGCCAGCAGCAAATACAGCCGCGTAGAGACCCAGTACTTC.

The genes are TRBV10-2 and TRBJ1-2, with D possibly being TRBD1 (5 bases). Trimming removed 3 bases from V and 0 bases from J, with 8 bases in between. CDR1 and CDR2 from the germline V gene are WSHSY and SAAADI. This CDR3 is 14 amino acids long. The CDR3 nucleotides read TGCGCCAGCAGTGATGAGACAGCTAACTATGGCTACACCTTC. Its protein is CASSDETANYGYTF.

Remarks on this clonotype: One junction end disagrees with the germline gene, perhaps due to a read error. The V and J genes are TRBV7-8 and TRBJ2-1, with 8 bases aligning to TRBD2. Germline V gene lookup returns CDR1 SGHVS and CDR2 FQNEAQ. This CDR3 has 15 residues. CDR3 sequence (DNA): TGTGCCAGCAGCTTAGTTGCGGGGGGCTCCAATGAACAGTTCTTC. Translation: CASSLVAGGSNEQFF.

The genes are TRBV20-1 and TRBJ2-7, with no clear D. The V and J ends lost 5 bases and 2 bases respectively, with 7 bases between them. The CDR3 totals 11 residues. Germline CDR1 reads DFQATT; CDR2 reads SNEGSKA (reference sequence). The CDR3 bases are TGCAGTGCTCCCGGAGCCTACGAGCAGTACTTC. It is translated as CSAPGAYEQYF.